This passage covers 2 T cell receptor beta chains from one sample sequenced in a study of blood T cell repertoires in COVID-19. Only in-frame clones appear in the TCRdb table, and some are missing; sequencing was by immunoSEQ multiplex PCR. The sample lists approximately 300,000 clones; around 86% were seen once. The material sequenced was PBMCs or T cells enriched from blood (not recorded which). Every receptor here comes from a woman in her late teens or twenties who had recovered from COVID-19.

This chain links TRBV30 with TRBJ2-5; 10 bases are shared with TRBD2. Per germline, CDR1 GTSNPN and CDR2 SVGIG (reference sequence). V was pared by 8 bases and J by 5 bases, with 11 bases of the junction left unmatched. This CDR3 comprises 14 residues. In DNA, the CDR3 is TGTGCCGGAAGTCCGGGACTAGCGACGGAGACCCAGTACTTC. Its translation is CAGSPGLATETQYF. The full variable domain, its missing parts supplied by reference TRBV30 and TRBJ2-5, is SQTIHQWPATLVQPVGSPLSLECTVEGTSNPNLYWYRQAAGRGLQLLFYSVGIGQISSEVPQNLSASRPQDRQFILSSKKLLLSDSGFYLCAGSPGLATETQYFGPGTRLLVL.

The chain employs TRBV9 and TRBJ2-7; no firm D call. The CDR3 is made up of 15 amino acids. Germline V gives CDR1 SGDLS, CDR2 YYNGEE. V gave up 2 bases and J gave up 1 base, with 13 bases separating them. DNA of the CDR3: TGTGCCAGCAGCGTCTCTCATGGCGGATCCTACGAGCAGTACTTC. Protein product: CASSVSHGGSYEQYF.